This T cell receptor (beta chain) is from a study of T cell responses to AZD1222 COVID-19 vaccine. Overall study: Second-dose timings of about 4 or about 12 weeks were pooled.

Trimming removed 4 bases from V and 7 bases from J; junction bases left unmatched: 9. The CDR3 covers 14 residues. Looked up from germline, CDR1 is MDHEN and CDR2 is SYDVKM. Points from the study as a whole: Dominant CD4 TCR responses targeted spike regions 160-218 and 743-854.

Turning to this clone: Antigen: not known.

Only in-frame clones appear in the TCRdb table, and some are missing; sequencing was by immunoSEQ multiplex PCR. The profile shows 72,000 or so clones, 87% of them singletons. This chain joins TRBV28 and TRBJ1-2; 7 nucleotides agree with TRBD1. The sequenced sample was peripheral blood, obtained on day 0 of AZD1222 vaccination. This clonotype was sampled from an adult in good health. This CDR3 is CASSSPGGFAGYTF. The DNA for the CDR3 is TGTGCCAGCAGTTCACCAGGGGGTTTCGCTGGCTACACCTTC.